These 15 T cell receptor beta chains share one sample of origin, sequenced in a study of technical replicates of blood from a handful of donors. Clones were read by immunoSEQ multiplex PCR, and TCRdb kept only the in-frame ones, dropping some. Seen here are around 100,000 clones, roughly 95% observed once, and the top ten hold about 0.35%. Source material: T cells isolated from PBMCs. These receptors were obtained from a human donor in good health.

The rearrangement joins TRBV30 to TRBJ2-6; a weak D match, TRBD1 (6 bases). V lost 0 bases and J 0 bases, leaving 6 bases between the germline ends. Per the germline V gene, CDR1 is GTSNPN and CDR2 is SVGIG (reference sequence). This CDR3 is built from 15 residues. The CDR3 region is CAWSVGGSGANVLTF. The CDR3 nucleotides read TGTGCCTGGAGTGTAGGGGGCTCTGGGGCCAACGTCCTGACTTTC.

This clone was counted once. The chain has TRBV27 and TRBJ2-7; the match to TRBD1 covers 7 bases. The CDR3 runs to 13 residues. V shed 5 bases, J shed 3 bases, and the junction held 4 bases outside the gene matches. CDR1 and CDR2 (germline): MNHEY, SMNVEV (reference sequence). Here the CDR3 reads CASSPGTVYEQYF. CDR3 in DNA: TGTGCCAGCAGTCCCGGGACAGTCTACGAGCAGTACTTC.

The chain uses TRBV18 and TRBJ2-1; TRBD1 matches 8 bases. V shed 2 bases, J shed 2 bases, and the junction held 2 bases outside the gene matches. CDR1 and CDR2 from the germline V gene are KGHSH and LQKENI. The CDR3 sequence is 15 residues long. The CDR3 region is CASSPEDRAYNEQFF. Written as DNA, the CDR3 is TGTGCCAGCTCACCAGAGGACAGGGCCTACAATGAGCAGTTCTTC.

CDR3 bases: TGTGCCAGCAGCTTGGGGGACAGGGGGTCCTCTAGGCGAGAGTACTTC. This sequence encodes CASSLGDRGSSRREYF. The chain carries TRBV5-6 and TRBJ2-7, with 11 nucleotides matching TRBD1. With 0 bases clipped from V and 11 bases from J, the junction kept 13 bases outside the gene matches. CDR1 is SGHDT, CDR2 YYEEEE, per germline. This CDR3 spans 16 amino acids.

The chain uses TRBV11-1 and TRBJ1-1; tentative D call: TRBD1 (5 bases). Germline V gene sequence: CDR1 SGHAT, CDR2 FQDESV (reference sequence). This CDR3 is built from 16 residues. The V end was cut by 0 bases, the J end by 3 bases, with 14 bases between. The CDR3 loop reads CASSLALTGGDTEAFF. As DNA, the CDR3 is TGTGCCAGCAGCTTAGCGCTAACAGGTGGGGACACTGAAGCTTTCTTT.

The V call is TRBV19, the J call TRBJ2-1; 9 positions agree with TRBD2. Germline V gene sequence: CDR1 LNHDA, CDR2 SQIVND (reference sequence). There are 16 residues in the CDR3. Trimming cost V 5 bases and J 4 bases; bases outside gene matches: 9. For the CDR3, the DNA is TGTGCCAGTAGTTCCTTGGCGGGAGGGACATACAATGAGCAGTTCTTC. This codes for CASSSLAGGTYNEQFF.

The chain is built from TRBV7-3 and TRBJ2-7; D unclear. Germline V gene data show CDR1 as SGHTA and CDR2 as FQGTGA. Between the trimmed V and J ends, which lost 2 bases and 0 bases, there was a span of 14 bases. The CDR3 has 16 amino acids. The CDR3 sequence is CASSLGHRSISYEQYF. In DNA, the CDR3 is TGTGCCAGCAGCTTAGGCCACCGCTCCATCTCCTACGAGCAGTACTTC.

This chain links TRBV7-2 with TRBJ1-1; 9 nucleotides agree with TRBD1. The CDR3 sequence is 14 residues long. V dropped 8 bases and J dropped 10; count of bases not matched to a gene: 14. Germline CDR1 reads SGHTA; CDR2 reads FQGNSA. The CDR3 loop reads CASAGQGYEFGAFF. As DNA, the CDR3 is TGTGCCAGCGCGGGACAGGGATATGAATTCGGAGCTTTCTTT.

The chain uses TRBV19 and TRBJ1-5, with D uncertain. This CDR3 contains 15 residues. Trimming stripped 7 bases from V and 0 bases from J, with 13 bases between. Germline assignment: CDR1 LNHDA and CDR2 SQIVND (reference sequence). The CDR3 coding sequence is TGTGCCAGTAACCTAGGGAGTTATAGCAATCAGCCCCAGCATTTT. Amino acids: CASNLGSYSNQPQHF.

The gene calls are TRBV7-9 and TRBJ2-7; TRBD2 agrees at 13 bases. The junction had 2 bases not matched to a gene; V was cut back by 1 base and J by 5 bases. The CDR3 spans 15 residues. The germline V gene has CDR1 SEHNR and CDR2 FQNEAQ (reference sequence). CDR3 sequence: CASSLGTSGSNEQYF. The DNA for the CDR3 is TGTGCCAGCAGCTTAGGGACTAGCGGGAGTAACGAGCAGTACTTC.

The chain uses TRBV7-2 and TRBJ2-7; 7 bases map to TRBD1. Germline values: CDR1 SGHTA, CDR2 FQGNSA. V trimming: 3 bases; J trimming: 2 bases; junction bases outside the gene matches: 4. This CDR3 has 14 amino acids. CDR3 region: CASSFPGTAYEQYF. The CDR3 DNA reads as TGTGCCAGCAGCTTCCCCGGGACAGCCTACGAGCAGTACTTC.

In its sample, this clone was seen once. The J gene is TRBJ2-7, the V gene TRBV4-3; TRBD2 aligns across 11 bases. The germline V gene encodes CDR1 LGHNA and CDR2 YSLEER. The length of the CDR3 is 17 residues. The J segment lost 5 bases and the V segment lost 0 bases, leaving 9 bases of the junction unmatched. The CDR3 spells CASSQDQVLAGEDEQYF. The CDR3 coding sequence is TGCGCCAGCAGCCAAGATCAGGTACTAGCGGGAGAAGACGAGCAGTACTTC.

The V gene is TRBV7-9, the J gene TRBJ2-7, with 10 nucleotides matching TRBD2. V was pared by 1 base and J by 2 bases, with 2 bases of the junction left unmatched. The CDR3 is 15 residues long. Germline CDR1 SEHNR, CDR2 FQNEAQ (reference sequence). This CDR3 reads CASSLGTSGTYEQYF. CDR3 nucleotides: TGTGCCAGCAGCTTAGGGACTAGCGGAACCTACGAGCAGTACTTC.

This chain links TRBV9 with TRBJ2-2, with 12 bases fitting TRBD2. The CDR3 length is 14 residues. Germline V CDR1 and CDR2: SGDLS, YYNGEE. V shed 6 bases, J shed 6 bases, and the junction held 3 bases outside the gene matches. The CDR3: CASNLAGGSGELFF. For the CDR3, the DNA is TGTGCCAGCAACCTAGCGGGAGGGTCCGGGGAGCTGTTTTTT.

The DNA of the CDR3 is TGTGCCAGCAGAGAAAATCCAGGACAGGGGTTTTTCCCAGCTTTCTTT. It yields the protein CASRENPGQGFFPAFF. The gene calls are TRBV5-5 and TRBJ1-1, with 9 bases fitting TRBD1. Trimming took 5 bases from V and 10 from J; bases not matched to a gene: 18. The CDR3 is made up of 16 amino acids. Per the germline V gene, CDR1 is SGHKS and CDR2 is YYEKEE (reference sequence).